A single sample is the source of the 4 T cell receptor beta chains below, sequenced in a study of T-cell memory formation after mild COVID-19. One entry per CDR3 protein results from TCRdb running MiXCR on the 5' RACE reads. The sample includes around 200,000 distinct CDR3 sequences, about 10% of them seen just once. Sequencing was done on a sample of PBMCs or a T cell subset sorted from them (not recorded which). The receptors were sampled from a man between 18 and 35 years old who had mild COVID-19 (a few samples of this study predate the infection). Cell type and time point are not known.

This clonotype has a count of ten or more. The chain has TRBV19 and TRBJ1-1, with 7 positions matching TRBD1. Germline CDR1 reads LNHDA; CDR2 reads SQIVND (reference sequence). Trimming removed 6 bases from V and 3 bases from J; junction bases left unmatched: 10. The CDR3 totals 15 residues. CDR3 nucleotides: TGTGCCAGTAGGGGGGGACAGAGGTCGGACACTGAAGCTTTCTTT. This translates into CASRGGQRSDTEAFF. The variable domain in full, completed from reference TRBV19 and TRBJ1-1, reads DGGITQSPKYLFRKEGQNVTLSCEQNLNHDAMYWYRQDPGQGLRLIYYSQIVNDFQKGDIAEGYSVSREKKESFPLTVTSAQKNPTAFYLCASRGGQRSDTEAFFGQGTRLTVV.

This clonotype was recorded at least ten times. The rearrangement uses TRBV5-1 and TRBJ2-1; D perhaps matches TRBD1 (5 bases). Trimming took 0 bases from V and 7 from J, leaving 14 bases between them. Germline loops: CDR1 SGHRS, CDR2 YFSETQ. The CDR3 is 15 amino acids. The DNA of the CDR3 is TGCGCCAGCAGCTTGGAAGGGGCTACTGAGAATGAGCAGTTCTTC. It is translated as CASSLEGATENEQFF.

Many counts were recorded for this clonotype. The chain has TRBV7-2 and TRBJ1-4; D is perhaps TRBD1 (5 bases). This CDR3 region has 16 residues. The ends were cut back, 3 bases at V and 7 bases at J, with 18 bases in the middle. Looked up from germline, CDR1 is SGHTA and CDR2 is FQGNSA. The CDR3 is CASSFSFEQAREKLFF. The CDR3 coding sequence is TGTGCCAGCAGCTTCTCTTTCGAACAGGCGCGTGAAAAACTGTTTTTT.

This clonotype was picked up a small number of times. V and J are TRBV7-2 and TRBJ1-1; D call uncertain. This CDR3 has 14 amino acids. V gave up 5 bases and J gave up 4 bases, with 14 bases separating them. From germline, CDR1 is SGHTA and CDR2 FQGNSA. As DNA, the CDR3 is TGTGCCAGCAGCCCGCCAATGGCCGGCACTGAAGCTTTCTTT. Amino acid sequence: CASSPPMAGTEAFF.